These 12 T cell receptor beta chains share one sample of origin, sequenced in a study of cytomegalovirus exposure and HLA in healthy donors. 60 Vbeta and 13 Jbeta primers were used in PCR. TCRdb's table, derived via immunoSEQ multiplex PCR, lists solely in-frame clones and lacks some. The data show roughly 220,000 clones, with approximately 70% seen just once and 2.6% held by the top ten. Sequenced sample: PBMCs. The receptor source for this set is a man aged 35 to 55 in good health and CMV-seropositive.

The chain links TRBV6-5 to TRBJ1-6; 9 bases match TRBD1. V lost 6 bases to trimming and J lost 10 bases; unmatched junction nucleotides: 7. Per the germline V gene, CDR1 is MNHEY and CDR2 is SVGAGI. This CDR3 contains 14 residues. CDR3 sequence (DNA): TGTGCCAGCAGCATCGACAGGGGGGGATCACCCCTCCACTTT. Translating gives CASSIDRGGSPLHF.

CDR3 sequence (DNA): TGTGCCAGCAGCCAGAACACTGAAGCTTTCTTT. Its protein is CASSQNTEAFF. The chain uses TRBV11-2 and TRBJ1-1; D gene unclear. Germline assignment: CDR1 SGHAT and CDR2 FQNNGV. Trimming removed 5 bases at V and 1 base at J, with 2 bases between. This CDR3 comprises 11 residues.

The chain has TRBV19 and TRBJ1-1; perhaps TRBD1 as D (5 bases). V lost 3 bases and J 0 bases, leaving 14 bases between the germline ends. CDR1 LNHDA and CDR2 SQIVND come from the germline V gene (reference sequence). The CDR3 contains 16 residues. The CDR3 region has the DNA TGTGCCAGTAGTATCCCGCCCCAGGGCCTGAACACTGAAGCTTTCTTT. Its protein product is CASSIPPQGLNTEAFF.

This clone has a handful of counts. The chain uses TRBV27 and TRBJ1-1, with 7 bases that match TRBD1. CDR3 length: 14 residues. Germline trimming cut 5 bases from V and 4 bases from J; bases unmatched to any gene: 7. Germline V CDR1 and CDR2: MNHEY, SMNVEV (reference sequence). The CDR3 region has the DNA TGTGCCAGCAGTCCGTTACAGGGGTCCACTGAAGCTTTCTTT. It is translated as CASSPLQGSTEAFF.

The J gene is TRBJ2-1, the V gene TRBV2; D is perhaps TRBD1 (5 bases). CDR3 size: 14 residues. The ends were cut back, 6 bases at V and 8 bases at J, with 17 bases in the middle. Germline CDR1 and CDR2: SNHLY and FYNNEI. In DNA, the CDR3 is TGTGCCAGCAGGCCAGGGTTAGGTTTCGATGAGCAGTTCTTC. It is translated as CASRPGLGFDEQFF.

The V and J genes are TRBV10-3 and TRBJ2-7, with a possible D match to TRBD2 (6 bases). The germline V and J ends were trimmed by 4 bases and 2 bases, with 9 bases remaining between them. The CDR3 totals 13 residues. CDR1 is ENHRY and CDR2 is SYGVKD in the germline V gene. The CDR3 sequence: CAISGGGAYEQYF. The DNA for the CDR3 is TGTGCCATCAGTGGTGGAGGGGCCTACGAGCAGTACTTC.

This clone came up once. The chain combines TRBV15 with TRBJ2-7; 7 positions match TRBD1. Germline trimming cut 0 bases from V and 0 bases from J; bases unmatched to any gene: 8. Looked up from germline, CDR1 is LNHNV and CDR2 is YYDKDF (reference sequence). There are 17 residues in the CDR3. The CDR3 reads CATSRDKTGLVSYEQYF. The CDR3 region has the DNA TGTGCCACCAGCAGAGATAAGACAGGGCTAGTCTCCTACGAGCAGTACTTC. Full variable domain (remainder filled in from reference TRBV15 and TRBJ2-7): DAMVIQNPRYQVTQFGKPVTLSCSQTLNHNVMYWYQQKSSQAPKLLFHYYDKDFNNEADTPDNFQSRRPNTSFCFLDIRSPGLGDTAMYLCATSRDKTGLVSYEQYFGPGTRLTVT.

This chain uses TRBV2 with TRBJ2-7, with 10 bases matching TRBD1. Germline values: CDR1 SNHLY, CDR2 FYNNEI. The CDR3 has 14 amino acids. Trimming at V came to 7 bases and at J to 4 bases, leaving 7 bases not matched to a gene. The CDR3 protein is CASIRDRGEYEQYF. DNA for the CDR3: TGTGCCAGCATAAGGGACAGGGGTGAATACGAGCAGTACTTC.

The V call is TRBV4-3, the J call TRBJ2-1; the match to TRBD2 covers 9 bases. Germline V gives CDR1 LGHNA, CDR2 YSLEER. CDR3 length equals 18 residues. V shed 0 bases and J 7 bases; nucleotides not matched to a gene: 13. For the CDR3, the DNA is TGCGCCAGCAGCCAAGATCCGATTTCTAGCGGGGCGTCAAATGAGCAGTTCTTC. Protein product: CASSQDPISSGASNEQFF.

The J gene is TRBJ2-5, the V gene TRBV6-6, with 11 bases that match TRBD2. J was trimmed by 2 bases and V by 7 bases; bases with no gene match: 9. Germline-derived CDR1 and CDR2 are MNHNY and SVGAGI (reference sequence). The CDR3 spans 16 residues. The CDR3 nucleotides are TGTGCCAGCAATGTAGCGGGGGGGTCTTATCAAGAGACCCAGTACTTC. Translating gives CASNVAGGSYQETQYF.

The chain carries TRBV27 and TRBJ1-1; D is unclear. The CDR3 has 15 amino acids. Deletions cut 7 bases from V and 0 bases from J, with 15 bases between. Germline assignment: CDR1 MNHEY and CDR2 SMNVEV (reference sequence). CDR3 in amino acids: CASILRWEVNTEAFF. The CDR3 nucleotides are TGTGCCAGCATCCTAAGGTGGGAGGTGAACACTGAAGCTTTCTTT.

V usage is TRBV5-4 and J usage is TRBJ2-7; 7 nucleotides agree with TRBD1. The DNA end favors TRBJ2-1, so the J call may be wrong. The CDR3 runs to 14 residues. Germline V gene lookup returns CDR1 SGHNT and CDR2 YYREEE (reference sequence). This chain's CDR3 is CASSWDSRYNEQFF. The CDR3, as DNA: TGTGCCAGCAGTTGGGACAGCAGATACAATGAGCAGTTCTTC.